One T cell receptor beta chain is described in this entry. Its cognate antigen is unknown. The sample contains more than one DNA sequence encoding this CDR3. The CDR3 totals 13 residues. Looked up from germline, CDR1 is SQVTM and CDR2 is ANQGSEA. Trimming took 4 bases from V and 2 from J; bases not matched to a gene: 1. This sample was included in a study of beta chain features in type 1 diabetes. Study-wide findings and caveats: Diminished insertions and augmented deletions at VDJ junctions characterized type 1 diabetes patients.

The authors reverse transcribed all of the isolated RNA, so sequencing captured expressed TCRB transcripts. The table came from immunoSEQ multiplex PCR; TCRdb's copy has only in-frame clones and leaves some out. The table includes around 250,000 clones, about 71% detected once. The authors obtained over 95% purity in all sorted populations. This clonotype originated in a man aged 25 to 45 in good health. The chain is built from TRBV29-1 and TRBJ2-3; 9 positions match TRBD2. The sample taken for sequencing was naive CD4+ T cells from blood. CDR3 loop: CSVGGRATDTQYF. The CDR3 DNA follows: TGCAGCGTTGGCGGGAGGGCCACAGATACGCAGTATTTT.